Listed here are 31 T cell receptor beta chains from one sample, sequenced in a study of cytomegalovirus exposure and HLA in healthy donors. Data came from immunoSEQ multiplex PCR; TCRdb stores just in-frame clones and leaves some out. The table lists more than 300,000 clones, 80% to 90% of them singletons, with over 0.75% in the top ten. The specimen was PBMCs. These receptor sequences come from a woman under 30 in good health and CMV-seronegative.

The chain carries TRBV27 and TRBJ2-7, with 8 bases identical to TRBD2. The CDR3 sequence is 14 residues long. Looked up from germline, CDR1 is MNHEY and CDR2 is SMNVEV (reference sequence). Trimming cost V 3 bases and J 6 bases; bases outside gene matches: 7. Written as DNA, the CDR3 is TGTGCCAGCAGTTTGGGAGCGGGAGCTAGCGAGCAGTACTTC. This encodes CASSLGAGASEQYF.

The chain recombines TRBV27 with TRBJ2-3; 8 positions match TRBD1. The trim removed 5 bases at V and 2 bases at J, leaving 12 bases unmatched. The CDR3 contains 17 residues. Germline values: CDR1 MNHEY, CDR2 SMNVEV (reference sequence). Here the CDR3 DNA reads TGTGCCAGCAGTCTGACAACAGGGGGTTTCTTCACAGATACGCAGTATTTT. Protein: CASSLTTGGFFTDTQYF.

The chain joins TRBV11-2 to TRBJ2-5; TRBD2 matches 10 bases. J lost 1 base, V lost 1 base, and 6 bases had no gene match. Germline values: CDR1 SGHAT, CDR2 FQNNGV. This CDR3 is 17 amino acids long. The DNA for the CDR3 is TGTGCCAGCAGCTTAGTGATGTCTAGCGGGAGCCAAGAGACCCAGTACTTC. Encoded protein: CASSLVMSSGSQETQYF. The entire variable domain, with the rest obtained from reference TRBV11-2 and TRBJ2-5, is as follows: EAGVAQSPRYKIIEKRQSVAFWCNPISGHATLYWYQQILGQGPKLLIQFQNNGVVDDSQLPKDRFSAERLKGVDSTLKIQPAKLEDSAVYLCASSLVMSSGSQETQYFGPGTRLLVL.

The V and J genes are TRBV4-1 and TRBJ2-5, with 8 positions matching TRBD1. CDR1 is MGHRA, CDR2 YSYEKL, per germline. J gave up 2 bases and V 0 bases, and 11 bases lay outside the gene matches. This CDR3 comprises 18 residues. The CDR3 here is CASSQERGRTGPQETQYF. The CDR3 DNA sequence: TGCGCCAGCAGCCAAGAGCGTGGAAGGACAGGGCCTCAAGAGACCCAGTACTTC.

This clone was detected only a few times. The genes are TRBV28 and TRBJ2-1, with 11 nucleotides matching TRBD1. CDR3 length equals 15 residues. Trimming removed 5 bases from V and 9 bases from J; junction bases left unmatched: 9. CDR1 is MDHEN, CDR2 SYDVKM, per germline. This CDR3 reads CASSLTGTGGTEQFF. CDR3 DNA sequence: TGTGCCAGCAGTCTCACCGGGACAGGGGGGACTGAGCAGTTCTTC.

The chain employs TRBV11-2 and TRBJ1-2; no firm D call. CDR1 and CDR2 (germline): SGHAT, FQNNGV. Trimming took off 2 bases at V and 3 bases at J, with 10 bases between the two ends. The CDR3 has 14 amino acids. CDR3 sequence (DNA): TGTGCCAGCAGCTTATCGGCGGCATACTATGGCTACACCTTC. Translating gives CASSLSAAYYGYTF.

V is TRBV25-1 and J is TRBJ1-4; D gene unclear. Trimming pared 3 bases from V and 7 bases from J, leaving 15 bases between. The CDR3 is 15 amino acids. Germline V gene sequence: CDR1 MGHDK, CDR2 SYGVNS. In DNA form, the CDR3 reads TGTGCCAGCAGTGATCCGGGAAGAAGAGGTGAAAAACTGTTTTTT. Translation: CASSDPGRRGEKLFF.

This clone was counted once. The rearrangement uses TRBV2 and TRBJ1-5; 9 bases align to TRBD1. The CDR3 has 18 residues. Per germline, CDR1 SNHLY and CDR2 FYNNEI. V was clipped by 1 base and J by 0 bases; unmatched bases: 7. The CDR3 region has the DNA TGTGCCAGCAGTGAAGATGGGACAGGGTCATATAGCAATCAGCCCCAGCATTTT. It codes for CASSEDGTGSYSNQPQHF.

This chain joins TRBV5-6 and TRBJ1-3, with D unresolved. V dropped 2 bases and J dropped 6 bases, with 15 bases sitting between them. The CDR3 runs 15 residues. CDR1 is SGHDT and CDR2 is YYEEEE in the germline V gene. CDR3 nucleotide sequence: TGTGCCAGCAGCTTAGTCGGGGAAGTTAAAAACACCATATATTTT. Its translation is CASSLVGEVKNTIYF. Full variable domain (remainder filled in from reference TRBV5-6 and TRBJ1-3): DAGVTQSPTHLIKTRGQQVTLRCSPKSGHDTVSWYQQALGQGPQFIFQYYEEEERQRGNFPDRFSGHQFPNYSSELNVNALLLGDSALYLCASSLVGEVKNTIYFGEGSWLTVV.

The rearrangement joins TRBV2 to TRBJ2-1; maybe TRBD2 (6 bases). Germline loops: CDR1 SNHLY, CDR2 FYNNEI. The CDR3 has 14 amino acids. V was pared by 8 bases and J by 0 bases, with 11 bases between. DNA for the CDR3: TGTGCCAGCCCCCTGGGAGGCTCCTACAATGAGCAGTTCTTC. Residues: CASPLGGSYNEQFF.

The chain uses TRBV19 and TRBJ2-2; 12 positions agree with TRBD2. This CDR3 has 15 amino acids. Germline V gives CDR1 LNHDA, CDR2 SQIVND (reference sequence). Unmatched junction bases numbered 2, after V lost 4 bases and J lost 5 bases. DNA of the CDR3: TGTGCCAGTAGTACAGGGACTAGCGGGACCGGGGAGCTGTTTTTT. Its translation: CASSTGTSGTGELFF. Variable domain in full (rest from reference TRBV19 and TRBJ2-2): DGGITQSPKYLFRKEGQNVTLSCEQNLNHDAMYWYRQDPGQGLRLIYYSQIVNDFQKGDIAEGYSVSREKKESFPLTVTSAQKNPTAFYLCASSTGTSGTGELFFGEGSRLTVL.

The chain employs TRBV2 and TRBJ1-2, with 8 bases identical to TRBD1. This CDR3 contains 14 residues. V lost 7 bases, J lost 6 bases, and 10 bases stayed unmatched. Per germline, CDR1 SNHLY and CDR2 FYNNEI. The DNA for the CDR3 is TGTGCCAGCAAGGCGGACAGGGTGATGAATGGCTACACCTTC. Protein: CASKADRVMNGYTF.

The V and J genes are TRBV4-1 and TRBJ1-2; 9 nucleotides agree with TRBD1. After removal of 1 base from V and 12 bases from J, the junction contained 3 bases not matched to a gene. This CDR3 comprises 12 residues. CDR1 is MGHRA, CDR2 YSYEKL, per germline. CDR3 nucleotides: TGCGCCAGCAGCCAAGGACAGGGGGAGGACACCTTC. Translated: CASSQGQGEDTF.

This chain's CDR3 is CASSNLGTYEQYF. The CDR3 DNA sequence: TGTGCCAGCAGTAACTTGGGCACCTACGAGCAGTACTTC. The chain carries TRBV27 and TRBJ2-7, with D hard to call. The CDR3 totals 13 residues. V was clipped by 5 bases and J by 2 bases, with 10 bases between them. Germline V gene data show CDR1 as MNHEY and CDR2 as SMNVEV (reference sequence).

This chain connects TRBV7-9 to TRBJ1-1; TRBD1 aligns across 10 bases. Unmatched junction bases numbered 5, after V lost 1 base and J lost 3 bases. This CDR3 spans 16 amino acids. Germline assignment: CDR1 SEHNR and CDR2 FQNEAQ (reference sequence). CDR3 nucleotide sequence: TGTGCCAGCAGCTTAGGACAGGGGGCCATTGACACTGAAGCTTTCTTT. Translation: CASSLGQGAIDTEAFF.

The chain is built from TRBV27 and TRBJ2-2, with TRBD2 identical over 16 bases. Germline CDR1 is MNHEY and CDR2 is SMNVEV (reference sequence). V was pared by 5 bases and J by 6 bases, with 6 bases of the junction left unmatched. CDR3 length: 17 residues. The CDR3 DNA reads as TGTGCCAGCAGTCTAATCGGGACTAGCGGGAGGGCCGGGGAGCTGTTTTTT. This codes for CASSLIGTSGRAGELFF.

CDR3 DNA: TGTGCCAGCAGGGCCTCGACAGGGGGATCCGGGGAGCTGTTTTTT. The encoded protein is CASRASTGGSGELFF. This chain uses TRBV2 with TRBJ2-2, with 9 bases identical to TRBD1. Germline V gene data show CDR1 as SNHLY and CDR2 as FYNNEI. The CDR3 sequence is 15 residues long. Trimming cost V 6 bases and J 6 bases; bases outside gene matches: 8. Based on the CDR3 plus reference TRBV2 and TRBJ2-2, the full variable domain is EPEVTQTPSHQVTQMGQEVILRCVPISNHLYFYWYRQILGQKVEFLVSFYNNEISEKSEIFDDQFSVERPDGSNFTLKIRSTKLEDSAMYFCASRASTGGSGELFFGEGSRLTVL.

This rearrangement joins TRBV15 to TRBJ1-3; the D gene is possibly TRBD1 (6 bases). Trimming cost V 1 base and J 2 bases, with 9 bases left between them. The CDR3 is 15 amino acids. Per the germline V gene, CDR1 is LNHNV and CDR2 is YYDKDF (reference sequence). As DNA, the CDR3 is TGTGCCACCAGCAGAGTCCCAGGGGCTGGAAACACCATATATTTT. Residues: CATSRVPGAGNTIYF. The full variable domain, rest sourced from reference TRBV15 and TRBJ1-3, is DAMVIQNPRYQVTQFGKPVTLSCSQTLNHNVMYWYQQKSSQAPKLLFHYYDKDFNNEADTPDNFQSRRPNTSFCFLDIRSPGLGDTAMYLCATSRVPGAGNTIYFGEGSWLTVV.

This clone has just a few counts. The gene calls are TRBV6-1 and TRBJ1-5, with a possible D match to TRBD1 (5 bases). The CDR3 sequence is 14 residues long. V lost 8 bases and J lost 0, with 11 bases in between. Germline V gene sequence: CDR1 MNHNS, CDR2 SASEGT. CDR3 residues: CASLTEYSNQPQHF. The CDR3 coding sequence is TGTGCCAGCTTGACAGAGTATAGCAATCAGCCCCAGCATTTT.

This chain joins TRBV28 and TRBJ1-5; 7 nucleotides line up with TRBD1. The J segment lost 4 bases and the V segment lost 2 bases, leaving 5 bases of the junction unmatched. CDR3 length: 15 residues. CDR1 and CDR2 from the germline V gene are MDHEN and SYDVKM. The CDR3 region has the DNA TGTGCCAGCAGTTTAATTGGGACAGAGAATCAGCCCCAGCATTTT. It yields the protein CASSLIGTENQPQHF.

The chain recombines TRBV2 with TRBJ1-1; TRBD1 matches at 7 bases. Germline CDR1 reads SNHLY; CDR2 reads FYNNEI. The V gene end was trimmed by 8 bases and the J gene end by 4 bases; junction bases not matched to a gene: 13. The CDR3 extends over 15 amino acids. The DNA for the CDR3 is TGTGCCAGCCCCCGCGAGGGGACAGCTGGCACTGAAGCTTTCTTT. It codes for CASPREGTAGTEAFF.

This clone has just one count. The chain is built from TRBV5-1 and TRBJ1-2; 9 bases line up with TRBD1. The CDR3 covers 16 residues. CDR1 is SGHRS, CDR2 YFSETQ, per germline. V trimming: 2 bases; J trimming: 0 bases; junction bases outside the gene matches: 5. The CDR3 DNA reads TGCGCCAGCAGCTTACGTGGACAGGGGTCTAACTATGGCTACACCTTC. Translation gives CASSLRGQGSNYGYTF.

The V gene is TRBV6-6, the J gene TRBJ2-7; TRBD1 might be the D (6 bases). The length of the CDR3 is 14 residues. The V end lost 2 bases, the J end lost 2 bases, and 10 bases lay between the germline ends. Germline values: CDR1 MNHNY, CDR2 SVGAGI (reference sequence). CDR3 sequence: CASSYTRQAYEQYF. The CDR3 bases are TGTGCCAGCAGTTACACCCGACAGGCCTACGAGCAGTACTTC.

The V and J genes are TRBV2 and TRBJ2-1; 8 bases agree with TRBD1. The CDR3 spans 15 residues. V shed 6 bases and J 0 bases; nucleotides not matched to a gene: 4. From germline, CDR1 is SNHLY and CDR2 FYNNEI. The CDR3 reads CASSQTGGSYNEQFF. The CDR3 DNA sequence: TGTGCCAGCAGCCAAACAGGGGGCTCCTACAATGAGCAGTTCTTC.

The V and J genes are TRBV28 and TRBJ2-5; 9 nucleotides align to TRBD2. Per the germline V gene, CDR1 is MDHEN and CDR2 is SYDVKM. J was trimmed by 5 bases and V by 7 bases; bases with no gene match: 14. This CDR3 has 16 residues. The CDR3 reads CASTDGTSSSRETQYF. CDR3 nucleotide sequence: TGTGCCAGCACCGATGGGACTAGCAGCTCCCGGGAGACCCAGTACTTC.

The chain combines TRBV9 with TRBJ2-7; 11 positions agree with TRBD2. Germline CDR1 reads SGDLS; CDR2 reads YYNGEE. CDR3 length equals 15 residues. V lost 3 bases to trimming and J lost 4 bases; unmatched junction nucleotides: 6. CDR3 region: CASSATGTSGYEQYF. The CDR3 bases are TGTGCCAGCAGCGCCACCGGGACTAGCGGTTACGAGCAGTACTTC.

This clone was picked up many times. The CDR3 region is CASSVSGGPGYF. The CDR3 nucleotides are TGTGCCAGCAGTGTATCGGGAGGGCCAGGGTACTTC. The chain couples TRBV2 to TRBJ2-7, with 8 bases aligning to TRBD2. The CDR3 totals 12 residues. Germline values: CDR1 SNHLY, CDR2 FYNNEI. V lost 4 bases, J lost 12 bases, and 8 bases stayed unmatched.

This CDR3 reads CASRTSGLANTGELFF. CDR3 in DNA: TGCGCCAGCAGGACGTCGGGACTAGCTAACACCGGGGAGCTGTTTTTT. The chain links TRBV5-1 to TRBJ2-2, with 9 bases that match TRBD2. V lost 5 bases, J lost 2 bases, and 7 bases stayed unmatched. The CDR3 is made up of 16 amino acids. Germline CDR1 reads SGHRS; CDR2 reads YFSETQ.

The V and J genes are TRBV5-1 and TRBJ1-4; D perhaps matches TRBD1 (6 bases). The germline gives CDR1 SGHRS, CDR2 YFSETQ. Trimming shortened V by 2 bases and J by 1 base, and 9 bases separated the two germline ends. This CDR3 is 15 amino acids long. This chain's CDR3 is CASSLRDITNEKLFF. The CDR3 DNA sequence: TGCGCCAGCAGCTTAAGGGACATAACTAATGAAAAACTGTTTTTT.

CDR3 coding DNA: TGTGCCAGCAGCCATATTAGCGGGCCCGGGGCCAACGTCCTGACTTTC. Its translation is CASSHISGPGANVLTF. The V and J genes are TRBV14 and TRBJ2-6, with 7 positions matching TRBD2. Germline lookup yields CDR1 SGHDN and CDR2 FVKESK. This CDR3 spans 16 amino acids. The V gene end was trimmed by 3 bases and the J gene end by 4 bases; junction bases not matched to a gene: 6.

The chain is built from TRBV11-2 and TRBJ2-7; 7 bases are a match to TRBD1. Germline assignment: CDR1 SGHAT and CDR2 FQNNGV. The CDR3 extends over 13 amino acids. The J segment lost 5 bases and the V segment lost 5 bases, leaving 6 bases of the junction unmatched. CDR3 DNA: TGTGCCAGCAGCCCGGGACAGCGAAACGAGCAGTACTTC. Protein product: CASSPGQRNEQYF.